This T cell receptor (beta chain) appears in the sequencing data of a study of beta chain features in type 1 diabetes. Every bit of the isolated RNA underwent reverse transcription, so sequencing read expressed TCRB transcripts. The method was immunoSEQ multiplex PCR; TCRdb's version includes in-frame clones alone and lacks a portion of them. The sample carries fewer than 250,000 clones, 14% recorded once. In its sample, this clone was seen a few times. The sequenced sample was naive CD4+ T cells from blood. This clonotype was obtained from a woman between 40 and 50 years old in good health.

The CDR3 sequence: CAIRGLAGAGDTQYF. CDR3 bases: TGTGCCATCAGAGGACTAGCGGGGGCGGGAGATACGCAGTATTTT. V is TRBV10-3 and J is TRBJ2-3; 13 nucleotides match TRBD2. V was clipped by 6 bases and J by 5 bases; unmatched bases: 5. The CDR3 loop spans 15 amino acids. The V gene's germline CDR1 is ENHRY and CDR2 SYGVKD.